The 26 T cell receptor beta chains in this list originate from one sample, sequenced in a study of HIV-infected patients and healthy controls. Around 0.5 ug RNA was reverse transcribed with alpha and beta constant-region primers. Using multiplexing indices, alpha and beta chain libraries were generated apart by chain-specific third strand synthesis. TCRdb itself ran the 5' RACE reads through MiXCR, one entry per CDR3 protein. This table holds approximately 7,000 distinct CDR3 sequences, about 7.4% found once. Roughly three months, about 14 weeks, into antiretroviral therapy, follow-up blood was collected. All unsorted peripheral T cells were captured because whole blood was used without fractionation. Here the sequenced sample was blood, taken during antiretroviral therapy. The receptors originated from an adult with HIV infection.

This clonotype has at least ten counts. The genes are TRBV27 and TRBJ2-3; 7 bases line up with TRBD2. The length of the CDR3 is 15 residues. From germline, CDR1 is MNHEY and CDR2 SMNVEV (reference sequence). Trimming cost V 6 bases and J 3 bases; bases outside gene matches: 9. CDR3 in amino acids: CASRMDGRSTDTQYF. In DNA form, the CDR3 reads TGTGCCAGCAGGATGGACGGGAGGTCTACAGATACGCAGTATTTT.

Sample share makes this clonotype medium-sized. V gene TRBV2 combines with J gene TRBJ1-1; D is undetermined. Trimming removed 3 bases from V and 4 bases from J, with 12 bases in between. Looked up from germline, CDR1 is SNHLY and CDR2 is FYNNEI. This CDR3 region has 14 residues. The CDR3 coding sequence is TGTGCCAGCAGTGACCAGGTCGGGAGCACTGAAGCTTTCTTT. This gives the protein CASSDQVGSTEAFF.

This clonotype is medium-sized (0.01 to 0.1%) in the sample. This rearrangement joins TRBV3-1 to TRBJ2-5, with 11 bases fitting TRBD1. The CDR3 is made up of 15 amino acids. Germline-derived CDR1 and CDR2 are LGHDT and YNNKEL (reference sequence). The V segment lost 4 bases and the J segment 5 bases; nucleotides outside the gene matches: 6. The CDR3 DNA follows: TGTGCCAGCAGCCCGGACAGGGGGCAAGGGGAGACCCAGTACTTC. Translating gives CASSPDRGQGETQYF.

By proportion, this clonotype is medium-sized. The J gene is TRBJ2-2, the V gene TRBV5-4, with 12 bases identical to TRBD1. With V trimmed by 0 bases and J by 6 bases, 6 bases remained unmatched. Germline-derived CDR1 and CDR2 are SGHNT and YYREEE (reference sequence). The length of the CDR3 is 17 residues. CDR3 DNA sequence: TGTGCCAGCAGCTTGGCGGGACAGGGGGCTATCCCCGGGGAGCTGTTTTTT. This sequence encodes CASSLAGQGAIPGELFF.

By share, this clonotype counts as medium-sized. The V and J genes are TRBV18 and TRBJ2-7; D unresolved. There are 15 residues in the CDR3. V gave up 1 base and J gave up 2 bases, with 12 bases separating them. CDR1 and CDR2 (germline): KGHSH, LQKENI. The CDR3 here is CASSPRQALTYEQYF. The CDR3, as DNA: TGTGCCAGCTCACCACGGCAGGCACTGACCTACGAGCAGTACTTC.

The rearrangement joins TRBV27 to TRBJ2-7; D perhaps matches TRBD2 (6 bases). CDR3 length: 14 residues. Per the germline V gene, CDR1 is MNHEY and CDR2 is SMNVEV (reference sequence). The V and J ends lost 2 bases and 6 bases respectively, with 14 bases between them. The CDR3 protein is CASSLGGATAEQYF. For the CDR3, the DNA is TGTGCCAGCAGTTTAGGCGGGGCGACCGCCGAGCAGTACTTC.

V usage is TRBV7-9 and J usage is TRBJ2-2; D perhaps matches TRBD2 (5 bases). Germline-derived CDR1 and CDR2 are SEHNR and FQNEAQ (reference sequence). The CDR3 spans 12 residues. Trimming pared 8 bases from V and 1 base from J, leaving 5 bases between. The CDR3 nucleotides are TGTGCCAGCGAGGGGAACACCGGGGAGCTGTTTTTT. Translating gives CASEGNTGELFF. Based on the CDR3 plus reference TRBV7-9 and TRBJ2-2, the full variable domain is DTGVSQNPRHKITKRGQNVTFRCDPISEHNRLYWYRQTLGQGPEFLTYFQNEAQLEKSRLLSDRFSAERPKGSFSTLEIQRTEQGDSAMYLCASEGNTGELFFGEGSRLTVL.

This clonotype turned up a few times. The chain links TRBV5-5 to TRBJ2-1; TRBD1 might be the D (6 bases). The CDR3 is made up of 15 amino acids. Trimming stripped 4 bases from V and 7 bases from J, with 18 bases between. The V gene's germline CDR1 is SGHKS and CDR2 YYEKEE (reference sequence). The CDR3 protein is CASSLYRDALNEQFF. Here the CDR3 DNA reads TGTGCCAGCAGCCTCTACAGGGATGCCTTAAATGAGCAGTTCTTC.

This clonotype rates as medium-sized. V gene TRBV19 combines with J gene TRBJ2-3, with 9 bases aligning to TRBD1. The CDR3 has 15 residues. The ends lost 8 bases at V and 3 bases at J; junction bases unmatched: 9. CDR1 is LNHDA, CDR2 SQIVND, per germline (reference sequence). CDR3 coding DNA: TGTGCCAGTCGGGGGACAGGGATGATGACAGATACGCAGTATTTT. It specifies CASRGTGMMTDTQYF.

This clonotype was detected ten times or more. V usage is TRBV6-2 or TRBV6-3 and J usage is TRBJ2-2; D not certain. The CDR3 contains 13 residues. V lost 0 bases, J lost 6 bases, and 5 bases lay in between. CDR1 and CDR2 (germline): MNHEY, SVGEGT. The CDR3 coding sequence is TGTGCCAGCAGTTACTCGAGTGCCGGGGAGCTGTTTTTT. Translation: CASSYSSAGELFF.

This clonotype is judged medium-sized. V and J are TRBV20-1 and TRBJ2-3, with D possibly matching TRBD1 (6 bases). Trimming took 6 bases from V and 5 from J, leaving 12 bases between them. This CDR3 has 12 amino acids. Germline V lookup: CDR1 DFQATT, CDR2 SNEGSKA (reference sequence). The CDR3 DNA reads TGCAGTGCCGCCGTCAGGGGAGATACGCAGTATTTT. Its protein is CSAAVRGDTQYF.

The table lists this clonotype with many counts. CDR3 region: CASSLFSLAAKETQYF. DNA for the CDR3: TGTGCCAGCAGTTTATTTAGTTTGGCAGCCAAAGAGACCCAGTACTTC. This chain joins TRBV28 and TRBJ2-5, with no clear D. Trimming took 1 base from V and 3 from J, leaving 15 bases between them. This CDR3 contains 16 residues. CDR1 and CDR2 from the germline V gene are MDHEN and SYDVKM.

The chain combines TRBV28 with TRBJ2-7; D is undetermined. Germline V lookup: CDR1 MDHEN, CDR2 SYDVKM. The V end lost 4 bases, the J end lost 3 bases, and 10 bases lay between the germline ends. The CDR3 covers 13 residues. The CDR3, as DNA: TGTGCCAGCAGTTCACGGGCCCTCTACGAGCAGTACTTC. Its translation is CASSSRALYEQYF.

This clonotype is classed as medium-sized (0.01 to 0.1%). J is TRBJ2-3 and V is TRBV30; 8 nucleotides line up with TRBD1. The CDR3 is 14 amino acids. The germline gives CDR1 GTSNPN, CDR2 SVGIG (reference sequence). V dropped 5 bases and J dropped 1; count of bases not matched to a gene: 5. The CDR3, as DNA: TGTGCCTGGCGCTGGGGACAGGGCACAGATACGCAGTATTTT. This encodes CAWRWGQGTDTQYF.

This clonotype was observed at least ten times. This chain connects TRBV19 to TRBJ2-5; 8 bases fit TRBD1. CDR3 length: 16 amino acids. Germline-derived CDR1 and CDR2 are LNHDA and SQIVND (reference sequence). V was clipped by 3 bases and J by 2 bases; unmatched bases: 8. CDR3 coding DNA: TGTGCCAGTAGTATTAGACAGGGGCTGGGGCAAGAGACCCAGTACTTC. Translating gives CASSIRQGLGQETQYF.

Details on this clonotype: Possible read error: a much larger clone is one base away. This rearrangement joins TRBV19 to TRBJ1-5; 12 bases map to TRBD1. The CDR3 has 16 amino acids. The germline V gene encodes CDR1 LNHDA and CDR2 SQIVND (reference sequence). CDR3 protein: CDSSPPGQGANQPQHF. CDR3 coding DNA: TGTGACAGTAGTCCCCCGGGACAGGGGGCGAATCAGCCCCAGCATTTT.

Many counts were recorded for this clonotype. The rearrangement joins TRBV19 to TRBJ2-7; 10 bases are shared with TRBD1. Germline values: CDR1 LNHDA, CDR2 SQIVND (reference sequence). The CDR3 runs 14 residues. With V trimmed by 6 bases and J by 2 bases, 4 bases remained unmatched. The DNA for the CDR3 is TGTGCCAGTAGCCAGGGACAGGGGACCTACGAGCAGTACTTC. Residues: CASSQGQGTYEQYF.

This clonotype was seen more than once but under ten times. The chain uses TRBV19 and TRBJ2-7, with D uncertain. This CDR3 contains 13 residues. Trimming removed 1 base at V and 1 base at J, with 5 bases between. Germline CDR1 reads LNHDA; CDR2 reads SQIVND (reference sequence). Here the CDR3 DNA reads TGTGCCAGTAGTATAGGGTGGTCCTACGAGCAGTACTTC. It translates to CASSIGWSYEQYF.

This clonotype was recorded at least ten times. The chain employs TRBV7-9 and TRBJ2-5; D ambiguous. V was clipped by 5 bases and J by 0 bases, with 13 bases between them. The germline gives CDR1 SEHNR, CDR2 FQNEAQ (reference sequence). The CDR3 spans 15 residues. The CDR3, as DNA: TGTGCCAGCAGCCCACCGGGCCAGTACCAAGAGACCCAGTACTTC. It encodes CASSPPGQYQETQYF.

This clonotype was recorded at least ten times. The chain recombines TRBV21-1 with TRBJ2-1; the table's D gene call, TRBD2, was not cross checked with the DNA. TRBV21-1 is a listed pseudogene. The CDR3 totals 14 residues. Here the CDR3 DNA reads TGTGCCAGCAGCAAACCTAGCGGGAATAATGAGCAGTTCTTC. It translates to CASSKPSGNNEQFF.

The V and J genes are TRBV5-1 and TRBJ2-2; D unresolved. V lost 0 bases and J 2 bases, leaving 14 bases between the germline ends. Germline V CDR1 and CDR2: SGHRS, YFSETQ. The CDR3 totals 17 residues. The CDR3 DNA reads as TGCGCCAGCAGCTTGGGACTCGTCGGTACTAACACCGGGGAGCTGTTTTTT. Its protein is CASSLGLVGTNTGELFF.

This clonotype was seen only a few times. The chain couples TRBV6-2 or TRBV6-3 to TRBJ2-1; D not certain. The V end was cut by 5 bases, the J end by 4 bases, with 15 bases between. The CDR3 covers 15 residues. Per germline, CDR1 MNHEY and CDR2 SVGEGT. CDR3 protein: CASSLSLAWYNEQFF. As DNA, the CDR3 is TGTGCCAGCAGTCTATCCTTAGCCTGGTACAATGAGCAGTTCTTC.

Sample share makes this clonotype medium-sized. V usage is TRBV5-1 and J usage is TRBJ2-7, with TRBD1 matching over 7 bases. The germline gives CDR1 SGHRS, CDR2 YFSETQ. The CDR3 has 14 residues. With V trimmed by 0 bases and J by 0 bases, 0 bases remained unmatched. The CDR3, as DNA: TGCGCCAGCAGCTTGGGGGACAGCTCCTACGAGCAGTACTTC. This codes for CASSLGDSSYEQYF.

This clonotype was seen at least ten times. The genes are TRBV7-9 and TRBJ2-7; D not certain. The CDR3 spans 13 residues. Germline V lookup: CDR1 SEHNR, CDR2 FQNEAQ (reference sequence). The germline V and J ends were trimmed by 5 bases and 2 bases, with 10 bases remaining between them. The CDR3: CASSTTTPYEQYF. The CDR3 DNA reads TGTGCCAGCAGCACCACAACTCCCTACGAGCAGTACTTC.

This clonotype is classed as medium-sized. The rearrangement joins TRBV6-2 or TRBV6-3 to TRBJ2-1, with D perhaps assigned TRBD1 or TRBD2 (5 bases each). V was pared by 2 bases and J by 0 bases, with 14 bases between. CDR3 length equals 17 residues. CDR1 is MNHEY, CDR2 SVGEGT, per germline. As DNA, the CDR3 is TGTGCCAGCAGTTACGGGGCTAGCTGGTCCTCCTACAATGAGCAGTTCTTC. It encodes CASSYGASWSSYNEQFF.

The chain recombines TRBV5-4 with TRBJ2-7, with 7 bases aligning to TRBD1. Germline CDR1 reads SGHNT; CDR2 reads YYREEE (reference sequence). J was trimmed by 5 bases and V by 5 bases; bases with no gene match: 16. There are 16 residues in the CDR3. CDR3 sequence (DNA): TGTGCCAGCAGTCGGGGCCCCGGGACAGATAACCACGAGCAGTACTTC. Residues: CASSRGPGTDNHEQYF.